A single sample gave rise to the 31 T cell receptor beta chains below, sequenced in a study of T cell repertoires in cytomegalovirus infection. One entry per CDR3 protein, called by TCRdb with MiXCR from the reads. Of around 530,000 distinct CDR3 sequences in the sample, 16% are singletons; the top ten hold more than 20%. The sequenced material came from CD8+ T cells from PBMCs. The receptors were sampled from a human donor in good health (CMV status not recorded). Some clones in this sample may be carry-over from other donors' samples.

This clonotype appeared many times. This chain links TRBV7-9 with TRBJ2-2; D perhaps matches TRBD1 (6 bases). Per germline, CDR1 SEHNR and CDR2 FQNEAQ (reference sequence). Trimming took off 4 bases at V and 4 bases at J, with 10 bases between the two ends. This CDR3 spans 14 amino acids. CDR3 coding DNA: TGTGCCAGCAGCTCGACAGGCTCCACCGGGGAGCTGTTTTTT. Translating gives CASSSTGSTGELFF. The full variable domain, rest sourced from reference TRBV7-9 and TRBJ2-2, is DTGVSQNPRHKITKRGQNVTFRCDPISEHNRLYWYRQTLGQGPEFLTYFQNEAQLEKSRLLSDRFSAERPKGSFSTLEIQRTEQGDSAMYLCASSSTGSTGELFFGEGSRLTVL.

On this clonotype itself: Possible read error: a much larger clone is one base away. The V gene is TRBV4-2, the J gene TRBJ2-3, with D unclear. CDR3 length: 13 amino acids. The germline V gene encodes CDR1 LGHNA and CDR2 YNFKEQ. The DNA for the CDR3 is TGTGCCGGCAGCCAAGAGGTGGCCGATACGCAGTATTTT. Its protein product is CAGSQEVADTQYF.

On this clonotype itself: At one end the junction does not follow the germline gene, possibly because of a read error. V usage is TRBV7-8 and J usage is TRBJ1-2; no firm D call. The CDR3 runs 12 residues. The germline CDR1 and CDR2 sequences are SGHVS and FQNEAQ. CDR3 DNA: TGTGCCAGCAGCCTAGGTGGTGGAGGCTACAGCTTC. Translated: CASSLGGGGYSF.

Comment on this clonotype: The conserved closing phenylalanine or tryptophan is absent in this CDR3, likely reflecting a read error. Here the CDR3 DNA reads TGTGCCAGCAGCGCCGACGGACGAGGAGAGGACTACGAGCAGTACTTA. Translation: CASSADGRGEDYEQYL. The chain combines TRBV9 with TRBJ2-7; D unresolved. Trimming took 3 bases from V and 3 from J, leaving 19 bases between them. Germline loops: CDR1 SGDLS, CDR2 YYNGEE. The CDR3 contains 16 residues.

The sample holds many counts of this clonotype. This rearrangement joins TRBV7-8 to TRBJ2-7; unclear D gene. Trimming shortened V by 4 bases and J by 3 bases, and 16 bases separated the two germline ends. CDR1 SGHVS and CDR2 FQNEAQ come from the germline V gene. This CDR3 is built from 15 residues. The CDR3 protein is CASSSSRRSGYEQYF. As DNA, the CDR3 is TGTGCCAGCAGCTCCTCCCGTCGGTCGGGCTACGAGCAGTACTTC.

In its sample, this clonotype was seen a few times. The CDR3, as DNA: TGTGCCACCAGTGATTACAGGGCGGAAGAGACCCAGTACTTC. It translates to CATSDYRAEETQYF. This rearrangement joins TRBV24-1 to TRBJ2-5, with TRBD1 as a possible D gene (6 bases). The CDR3 spans 14 residues. With 2 bases removed from V and 3 bases from J, the gap between germline ends came to 9 bases. Germline assignment: CDR1 KGHDR and CDR2 SFDVKD.

This chain uses TRBV7-9 with TRBJ1-5, with 9 bases identical to TRBD1. After removal of 6 bases from V and 8 bases from J, the junction contained 8 bases not matched to a gene. Looked up from germline, CDR1 is SEHNR and CDR2 is FQNEAQ (reference sequence). There are 14 residues in the CDR3. CDR3 protein: CASSPDRGREPQHF. As DNA, the CDR3 is TGTGCCAGCAGTCCGGACAGGGGAAGGGAGCCCCAGCATTTT.

There are many counts of this clonotype. V is TRBV7-2 and J is TRBJ1-5; 7 bases line up with TRBD1. Trimming took 1 base from V and 3 from J; bases not matched to a gene: 12. CDR1 and CDR2 (germline): SGHTA, FQGNSA. The CDR3 covers 18 residues. The CDR3 spells CASSLDNWAGGSNQPQHF. The CDR3 region has the DNA TGTGCCAGCAGCTTAGATAATTGGGCAGGGGGATCCAATCAGCCCCAGCATTTT. Supplemented by reference TRBV7-2 and TRBJ1-5, the full variable domain reads GAGVSQSPSNKVTEKGKDVELRCDPISGHTALYWYRQSLGQGLEFLIYFQGNSAPDKSGLPSDRFSAERTGGSVSTLTIQRTQQEDSAVYLCASSLDNWAGGSNQPQHFGDGTRLSIL.

This clonotype was observed many times. This sequence joins TRBV7-3 and TRBJ2-1; 12 bases map to TRBD2. The germline CDR1 and CDR2 sequences are SGHTA and FQGTGA. Trimming removed 5 bases from V and 4 bases from J; junction bases left unmatched: 15. The CDR3 is 19 residues long. CDR3 nucleotides: TGTGCCAGCAGCCGACATGCTGGGCTAGCGGGAGGGAGATACAATGAGCAGTTCTTC. Residues: CASSRHAGLAGGRYNEQFF.

J is TRBJ2-3 and V is TRBV6-5; D is unclear. The CDR3 loop spans 15 amino acids. The germline CDR1 and CDR2 sequences are MNHEY and SVGAGI. Trimming removed 2 bases from V and 0 bases from J, with 9 bases in between. CDR3 DNA: TGTGCCAGCAGTTACGAAGGGTATAGCACAGATACGCAGTATTTT. It codes for CASSYEGYSTDTQYF.

This clonotype was seen a handful of times. CDR3 in amino acids: CASGWGQGNQPQHF. The CDR3 coding sequence is TGTGCCAGCGGATGGGGACAGGGCAATCAGCCCCAGCATTTT. This rearrangement joins TRBV11-2 to TRBJ1-5; 8 nucleotides match TRBD1. Trimming took 8 bases from V and 2 from J; bases not matched to a gene: 5. Germline CDR1 SGHAT, CDR2 FQNNGV. The CDR3 loop spans 14 amino acids.

The chain carries TRBV3-1 and TRBJ2-6, with D hard to call. The V end was cut by 1 base, the J end by 2 bases, with 12 bases between. This CDR3 is built from 17 residues. Germline-derived CDR1 and CDR2 are LGHDT and YNNKEL (reference sequence). CDR3 DNA: TGTGCCAGCAGCCAAGTCTGGGCTCCGGCTGGGGCCAACGTCCTGACTTTC. Its translation: CASSQVWAPAGANVLTF.

The chain joins TRBV29-1 to TRBJ1-2; maybe TRBD1 (5 bases). The CDR3 spans 14 residues. CDR1 SQVTM and CDR2 ANQGSEA come from the germline V gene. V was trimmed by 0 bases and J by 6 bases, leaving 14 bases between them. The CDR3 region is CSVEDAGRVNGYTF. CDR3 nucleotide sequence: TGCAGCGTTGAAGATGCGGGCAGGGTCAATGGCTACACCTTC. The full variable domain, its missing parts supplied by reference TRBV29-1 and TRBJ1-2, is SAVISQKPSRDICQRGTSLTIQCQVDSQVTMMFWYRQQPGQSLTLIATANQGSEATYESGFVIDKFPISRPNLTFSTLTVSNMSPEDSSIYLCSVEDAGRVNGYTFGSGTRLTVV.

This clonotype was seen at least ten times. This chain uses TRBV7-6 with TRBJ2-1, with 8 bases matching TRBD2. The V segment lost 0 bases and the J segment 2 bases; nucleotides outside the gene matches: 9. This CDR3 is 18 amino acids long. The V gene's germline CDR1 is SGHVS and CDR2 FNYEAQ. CDR3 in amino acids: CASSLAPPRGGAYNEQFF. CDR3 in DNA: TGTGCCAGCAGCTTAGCGCCACCCCGGGGGGGCGCCTACAATGAGCAGTTCTTC.

This chain joins TRBV29-1 and TRBJ1-1; D perhaps matches TRBD1 (5 bases). Germline CDR1 reads SQVTM; CDR2 reads ANQGSEA. Trimming removed 2 bases from V and 6 bases from J, with 13 bases in between. CDR3 length: 13 residues. CDR3 nucleotides: TGCAGCGTTGAACCAGGGATGGGCGCTGAAGCTTTCTTT. This translates into CSVEPGMGAEAFF.

The chain links TRBV19 to TRBJ2-1, with 7 positions matching TRBD2. The CDR3 is made up of 13 amino acids. The V and J ends lost 3 bases and 10 bases, in that order; junction bases with no gene match: 6. Looked up from germline, CDR1 is LNHDA and CDR2 is SQIVND (reference sequence). This chain's CDR3 is CASSINPGLEQFF. CDR3 coding DNA: TGTGCCAGTAGTATTAATCCGGGACTAGAGCAGTTCTTC.

The sample holds many counts of this clonotype. This sequence joins TRBV2 and TRBJ1-2, with no clear D. CDR3 length: 13 amino acids. V lost 8 bases, J lost 8 bases, and 18 bases lay in between. Per germline, CDR1 SNHLY and CDR2 FYNNEI. CDR3 in amino acids: CASPGVPLGGYTF. CDR3 sequence (DNA): TGTGCCAGCCCTGGGGTACCTTTAGGAGGCTACACCTTC.

This clonotype was detected ten times or more. This chain links TRBV7-9 with TRBJ2-1; TRBD2 matches at 12 bases. The germline V gene has CDR1 SEHNR and CDR2 FQNEAQ (reference sequence). The CDR3 contains 17 residues. V was pared by 5 bases and J by 6 bases, with 11 bases of the junction left unmatched. This chain's CDR3 is CASSARLAGAGGNEQFF. CDR3 DNA sequence: TGTGCCAGCAGCGCCCGACTAGCGGGGGCTGGGGGCAATGAGCAGTTCTTC.

This chain links TRBV6-1 with TRBJ2-1; D may correspond to TRBD1 or TRBD2 (5 bases each). Germline CDR1 is MNHNS and CDR2 is SASEGT. There are 14 residues in the CDR3. Trimming removed 4 bases at V and 6 bases at J, with 13 bases between. The CDR3 spells CASSGIEGSNEQFF. Here the CDR3 DNA reads TGTGCCAGCAGTGGAATTGAGGGGTCCAATGAGCAGTTCTTC.

A few counts support this clonotype. The V and J genes are TRBV12-3 or TRBV12-4 and TRBJ2-7, with TRBD2 identical over 13 bases. With V trimmed by 8 bases and J by 7 bases, 20 bases remained unmatched. This CDR3 is 18 amino acids long. CDR3 amino acids: CASGSAGLAGTNFGEQYF. Here the CDR3 DNA reads TGTGCCAGCGGTTCCGCGGGACTAGCGGGAACTAACTTCGGGGAGCAGTACTTC.

This clonotype has just a few counts. The genes are TRBV19 and TRBJ2-6, with no clear D. The V gene's germline CDR1 is LNHDA and CDR2 SQIVND (reference sequence). The CDR3 has 12 amino acids. Deletions cut 7 bases from V and 4 bases from J, with 5 bases between. The chain's CDR3 is CASTVGANVLTF. DNA for the CDR3: TGTGCCAGTACGGTGGGGGCCAACGTCCTGACTTTC. Looking up the rest from reference TRBV19 and TRBJ2-6 gives the full variable domain: DGGITQSPKYLFRKEGQNVTLSCEQNLNHDAMYWYRQDPGQGLRLIYYSQIVNDFQKGDIAEGYSVSREKKESFPLTVTSAQKNPTAFYLCASTVGANVLTFGAGSRLTVL.

CDR3 region: CASGSQRGRTNEKLFF. The CDR3 nucleotides read TGTGCTAGTGGTTCCCAAAGGGGACGGACTAATGAAAAACTGTTTTTT. The chain combines TRBV12-5 with TRBJ1-4, with a tentative D call TRBD1 (5 bases). The CDR3 has 16 amino acids. Germline lookup yields CDR1 LGHNT and CDR2 FRNRAP. The germline V and J ends were trimmed by 4 bases and 2 bases, with 14 bases remaining between them.

This clonotype occurred many times. This chain connects TRBV5-6 to TRBJ1-5; D not resolved. Trimming cost V 0 bases and J 3 bases, with 10 bases left between them. The CDR3 length is 15 residues. Per the germline V gene, CDR1 is SGHDT and CDR2 is YYEEEE. The CDR3 sequence is CASSLGGVVNQPQHF. For the CDR3, the DNA is TGTGCCAGCAGCTTGGGTGGGGTTGTCAATCAGCCCCAGCATTTT.

This clonotype occurred many times. V and J are TRBV25-1 and TRBJ1-1, with 7 positions matching TRBD1. The CDR3 extends over 18 amino acids. J lost 1 base, V lost 5 bases, and 16 bases had no gene match. The germline CDR1 and CDR2 sequences are MGHDK and SYGVNS. The chain's CDR3 is CASSSTDKETGRNTEAFF. DNA of the CDR3: TGTGCCAGCAGTTCCACCGACAAAGAGACAGGGAGGAACACTGAAGCTTTCTTT.

This clonotype showed up just a few times. This sequence joins TRBV7-9 and TRBJ2-1, with a tentative D call TRBD2 (5 bases). Trimming removed 1 base at V and 8 bases at J, with 9 bases between. The CDR3 is 13 residues long. Germline loops: CDR1 SEHNR, CDR2 FQNEAQ (reference sequence). The CDR3 nucleotides read TGTGCCAGCAGCTTAGGGACTCCGGATGAGCAGTTCTTC. Residues: CASSLGTPDEQFF.

V gene TRBV11-2 combines with J gene TRBJ2-5; D ambiguous. This CDR3 region has 15 residues. Deletions cut 1 base from V and 3 bases from J, with 12 bases between. Germline CDR1 and CDR2: SGHAT and FQNNGV. The CDR3: CASSLAPAPKETQYF. The CDR3 DNA is TGTGCCAGCAGCTTAGCCCCGGCACCCAAAGAGACCCAGTACTTC.

This chain links TRBV5-1 with TRBJ2-1; possible D gene TRBD2, 5 bases. The V end lost 5 bases, the J end lost 4 bases, and 19 bases lay between the germline ends. CDR3 length equals 16 residues. CDR1 and CDR2 from the germline V gene are SGHRS and YFSETQ. This CDR3 is CASSFSRSLAYNEQFF. The CDR3 region has the DNA TGCGCCAGCAGTTTTAGCAGGAGCCTAGCTTACAATGAGCAGTTCTTC.

This clonotype was detected only a few times. V and J are TRBV3-1 and TRBJ2-1, with 13 nucleotides matching TRBD2. CDR3 length: 16 residues. Germline CDR1 reads LGHDT; CDR2 reads YNNKEL (reference sequence). Trimming at V came to 1 base and at J to 6 bases, leaving 3 bases not matched to a gene. The CDR3 is CASSQVGLAGANEQFF. CDR3 DNA sequence: TGTGCCAGCAGCCAAGTCGGACTAGCGGGGGCCAATGAGCAGTTCTTC.

The chain joins TRBV2 to TRBJ2-1; TRBD1 matches 7 bases. This CDR3 has 16 residues. The germline V gene has CDR1 SNHLY and CDR2 FYNNEI. V lost 6 bases to trimming and J lost 2 bases; unmatched junction nucleotides: 10. The DNA for the CDR3 is TGTGCCAGCAGACCCACCGGGACAGAAACCTACAATGAGCAGTTCTTC. It specifies CASRPTGTETYNEQFF.

This clonotype was observed at least ten times. The chain combines TRBV12-3 or TRBV12-4 with TRBJ2-1; TRBD2 might be the D (5 bases). The CDR3 has 13 residues. With 4 bases removed from V and 4 bases from J, the gap between germline ends came to 8 bases. In nucleotides, the CDR3 is TGTGCCAGCAGTTATACTAGTTACAATGAGCAGTTCTTC. Protein sequence: CASSYTSYNEQFF.

This clonotype was counted between two and nine times. The chain employs TRBV10-3 and TRBJ2-2, with TRBD2 matching 10 bases. Germline CDR1 ENHRY, CDR2 SYGVKD. After removal of 0 bases from V and 3 bases from J, the junction contained 4 bases not matched to a gene. This CDR3 is built from 17 residues. The CDR3 DNA reads TGTGCCATCAGTGAGTCGCTTAGCGGGGGGCACACCGGGGAGCTGTTTTTT. It yields the protein CAISESLSGGHTGELFF.